These 20 T cell receptor beta chains share one sample of origin, sequenced in a study of shared clonotypes between healthy human individuals. Measured with immunoSEQ multiplex PCR; TCRdb has only the in-frame clones, and not every one. The sample carries over 1.5 million clones, approximately 98% recorded once. Sequenced material: naive CD4+ T cells sorted from blood. Noted subset: CD45RA+ positively selected. The receptors stem from a man in his thirties or forties in good health.

This clone was picked up one time. The chain joins TRBV27 to TRBJ1-2, with 7 bases matching TRBD1. Germline V gene sequence: CDR1 MNHEY, CDR2 SMNVEV (reference sequence). The CDR3 is made up of 14 amino acids. Germline trimming cut 3 bases from V and 8 bases from J; bases unmatched to any gene: 9. In DNA form, the CDR3 reads TGTGCCAGCAGTTTCCGGGACAGCGGTCGCGGCTACACCTTC. This encodes CASSFRDSGRGYTF.

A single count supports this clone. J is TRBJ2-7 and V is TRBV4-2, with 7 bases aligning to TRBD2. This CDR3 comprises 18 residues. Trimming cost V 3 bases and J 6 bases; bases outside gene matches: 20. Germline lookup yields CDR1 LGHNA and CDR2 YNFKEQ. CDR3 nucleotides: TGTGCCAGCAGCCAGAGCCCATCGGGCTCGAGCGGGAATCCCGAGCAGTACTTC. Residues: CASSQSPSGSSGNPEQYF.

The chain links TRBV6-5 to TRBJ1-3; D remains ambiguous. Trimming removed 2 bases at V and 2 bases at J, with 4 bases between. Per germline, CDR1 MNHEY and CDR2 SVGAGI. CDR3 size: 13 residues. The CDR3 DNA sequence: TGTGCCAGCAGTTACGCCACTGGAAACACCATATATTTT. Protein sequence: CASSYATGNTIYF.

As regards this clone: Other DNA sequences within the sample encode an identical CDR3. The chain carries TRBV2 and TRBJ1-5; D perhaps matches TRBD1 (5 bases). Germline lookup yields CDR1 SNHLY and CDR2 FYNNEI. The CDR3 sequence is 13 residues long. Trimming left V 6 bases short and J 1 base short, with 7 bases between. CDR3 amino acids: CASRRDSNQPQHF. For the CDR3, the DNA is TGTGCCAGCAGGCGGGACAGCAATCAGCCCCAGCATTTT.

A note on this clone: At the DNA level, this CDR3 is encoded by other sequences in the same sample as well. This rearrangement joins TRBV5-4 to TRBJ1-3; D remains ambiguous. Germline V gives CDR1 SGHNT, CDR2 YYREEE (reference sequence). The CDR3 runs 13 residues. Trimming took 0 bases from V and 1 from J, leaving 2 bases between them. The CDR3 DNA reads TGTGCCAGCAGCTTGGCATCTGGAAACACCATATATTTT. Translating it yields CASSLASGNTIYF.

The V and J genes are TRBV5-1 and TRBJ2-1; 8 nucleotides align to TRBD1. Trimming removed 7 bases from V and 5 bases from J; junction bases left unmatched: 8. CDR1 and CDR2 (germline): SGHRS, YFSETQ. CDR3 length: 14 amino acids. CDR3 nucleotide sequence: TGCGCCAGCGTAAGGACAGGGCTCGACAATGAGCAGTTCTTC. Protein: CASVRTGLDNEQFF.

The chain recombines TRBV5-1 with TRBJ1-2, with D possibly matching TRBD1 (5 bases). V gave up 7 bases and J gave up 8 bases, with 21 bases separating them. The CDR3 is 14 amino acids. Germline values: CDR1 SGHRS, CDR2 YFSETQ. The DNA for the CDR3 is TGCGCCAGCGGCGGGGCCTCTTGGCGTGGCGGCTACACCTTC. Amino acid sequence: CASGGASWRGGYTF.

Of note for this clone: At the DNA level, this CDR3 is encoded by other sequences in the same sample as well. The CDR3 nucleotides read TGTGCCAGCAGTCGGGGACTAGCGACAGATACGCAGTATTTT. This sequence encodes CASSRGLATDTQYF. The chain combines TRBV6-5 with TRBJ2-3, with 10 nucleotides matching TRBD2. The V segment lost 5 bases and the J segment 3 bases; nucleotides outside the gene matches: 2. Germline lookup yields CDR1 MNHEY and CDR2 SVGAGI. The CDR3 sequence is 14 residues long.

The V gene is TRBV7-2, the J gene TRBJ1-2, with a possible D match to TRBD1 (5 bases). The CDR3 is made up of 17 amino acids. Deletions cut 5 bases from V and 2 bases from J, with 21 bases between. CDR1 and CDR2 from the germline V gene are SGHTA and FQGNSA. The CDR3, as DNA: TGTGCCAGCAGCAGTACTCCGGGGCTGCCCTCAAACTATGGCTACACCTTC. This sequence encodes CASSSTPGLPSNYGYTF.

The rearrangement joins TRBV7-9 to TRBJ1-4; D not certain. The germline CDR1 and CDR2 sequences are SEHNR and FQNEAQ (reference sequence). This CDR3 is 11 amino acids long. Trimming shortened V by 7 bases and J by 6 bases, and 6 bases separated the two germline ends. CDR3 region: CASTQDEKLFF. CDR3 nucleotide sequence: TGTGCCAGCACACAAGATGAAAAACTGTTTTTT.

This chain uses TRBV11-2 with TRBJ1-2; D is unclear. This CDR3 has 14 amino acids. V was pared by 5 bases and J by 2 bases, with 12 bases between. Germline-derived CDR1 and CDR2 are SGHAT and FQNNGV. The CDR3 DNA follows: TGTGCCAGCAGCCCGGACGGGATCAACTATGGCTACACCTTC. Protein sequence: CASSPDGINYGYTF. The full variable domain, in which reference TRBV11-2 and TRBJ1-2 provide the parts outside the CDR3, is EAGVAQSPRYKIIEKRQSVAFWCNPISGHATLYWYQQILGQGPKLLIQFQNNGVVDDSQLPKDRFSAERLKGVDSTLKIQPAKLEDSAVYLCASSPDGINYGYTFGSGTRLTVV.

This chain uses TRBV10-2 with TRBJ2-7, with TRBD1 matching 9 bases. The V and J ends lost 2 bases and 5 bases, in that order; junction bases with no gene match: 10. CDR3 length: 16 residues. The germline V gene encodes CDR1 WSHSY and CDR2 SAAADI. The CDR3 here is CASSEGAPGQGHEQYF. The DNA of the CDR3 is TGCGCCAGCAGTGAGGGGGCACCGGGACAGGGACACGAGCAGTACTTC.

The rearrangement uses TRBV9 and TRBJ2-2, with TRBD1 matching over 10 bases. J lost 4 bases, V lost 4 bases, and 7 bases had no gene match. The germline V gene encodes CDR1 SGDLS and CDR2 YYNGEE. CDR3 length: 16 amino acids. The chain's CDR3 is CASSPDRGLGTGELFF. The DNA of the CDR3 is TGTGCCAGCAGCCCAGACAGGGGGCTAGGCACCGGGGAGCTGTTTTTT.

The chain links TRBV10-1 to TRBJ2-1; D perhaps matches TRBD1 (6 bases). CDR1 and CDR2 from the germline V gene are WNHNN and SYGVQD (reference sequence). This CDR3 contains 15 residues. Trimming removed 3 bases at V and 2 bases at J, with 11 bases between. The CDR3 nucleotides are TGCGCCAGCAGTGAAGGGGGTCTCCCCTACAATGAGCAGTTCTTC. Its protein is CASSEGGLPYNEQFF.

J is TRBJ2-7 and V is TRBV5-4; 8 bases agree with TRBD1. V gave up 4 bases and J gave up 6 bases; unmatched junction bases: 12. CDR1 is SGHNT and CDR2 is YYREEE in the germline V gene (reference sequence). The CDR3 runs 15 residues. CDR3 sequence: CASSTAIDRGSEQYF. The CDR3 nucleotides read TGTGCCAGCAGCACCGCCATCGACAGGGGTTCCGAGCAGTACTTC.

Concerning this clone: Other DNA variants within this sample encode the same CDR3. The V and J genes are TRBV25-1 and TRBJ1-2, with D perhaps TRBD1 (5 bases). Germline lookup yields CDR1 MGHDK and CDR2 SYGVNS. The CDR3 runs 14 residues. V was shortened by 1 base and J by 2 bases, with 8 bases between the two germline ends. CDR3 in DNA: TGTGCCAGCAGTGAATCTGGGGCGAACTATGGCTACACCTTC. Residues: CASSESGANYGYTF.

The rearrangement links TRBV29-1 to TRBJ2-5, with 7 bases aligning to TRBD1. From germline, CDR1 is SQVTM and CDR2 ANQGSEA. The CDR3 has 14 residues. V dropped 3 bases and J dropped 2; count of bases not matched to a gene: 6. This chain's CDR3 is CSVEAGGRQETQYF. The CDR3 bases are TGCAGCGTTGAGGCAGGGGGTCGGCAAGAGACCCAGTACTTC.

CDR3 residues: CASSPLFQPAGGPLQETQYF. CDR3 nucleotides: TGTGCCAGCAGTCCCCTATTTCAGCCAGCGGGAGGGCCCCTCCAAGAGACCCAGTACTTC. The chain recombines TRBV28 with TRBJ2-5, with 10 bases lining up with TRBD2. CDR3 length equals 20 residues. Unmatched junction bases numbered 19, after V lost 5 bases and J lost 1 base. Per germline, CDR1 MDHEN and CDR2 SYDVKM.

The rearrangement links TRBV5-4 to TRBJ1-3; unclear D gene. This CDR3 spans 15 amino acids. CDR1 and CDR2 (germline): SGHNT, YYREEE (reference sequence). V lost 3 bases and J lost 0, with 10 bases in between. The CDR3: CASSSGRSSGNTIYF. CDR3 sequence (DNA): TGTGCCAGCAGCTCCGGGCGATCCTCTGGAAACACCATATATTTT.

The rearrangement links TRBV9 to TRBJ2-1, with a possible D match to TRBD2 (6 bases). The ends were cut back, 4 bases at V and 4 bases at J, with 18 bases in the middle. From germline, CDR1 is SGDLS and CDR2 YYNGEE. There are 16 residues in the CDR3. In DNA form, the CDR3 reads TGTGCCAGCAGCCCGCGGGACTTCCTGTCATACAATGAGCAGTTCTTC. Amino acids: CASSPRDFLSYNEQFF.